This is a list of T cell receptor beta chains from one sample in a study of T cells in tumors after PD-1 blockade. Clones were read by immunoSEQ multiplex PCR, and TCRdb kept only the in-frame ones, dropping some. The sample has about 7,700 clones, 60% to 80% seen once; the top ten hold 7.5% to 9.5%. The material sequenced was tumor tissue, taken after anti-PD-1 treatment. The source is a human donor with basal cell carcinoma. CDR3s include the opening cysteine and the closing phenylalanine or tryptophan. A D gene is named only where the DNA matches it firmly. Part of the rows lack a size; the others show once, few, many or a class for expanded clones.

clone size: once
J gene: TRBJ2-6
D gene: NA
V gene: TRBV14
CDR3 DNA: TGTGCCAGCAGGCCATCTGGGGCCAACGTCCTGACTTTC
CDR3 protein: CASRPSGANVLTF

clone size: few
J gene: TRBJ1-6
D gene: NA
V gene: TRBV5-1
CDR3 DNA: TGCGCCAGCAGCTGGGGGCAGGGTAATTCACCCCTCCACTTT
CDR3 protein: CASSWGQGNSPLHF

clone size: NA
J gene: TRBJ1-1
D gene: NA
V gene: TRBV6-1
CDR3 DNA: TGTGCCAGCAGTGAAGCGCGCGTCAGGACTGAAGCTTTCTTT
CDR3 protein: CASSEARVRTEAFF

clone size: NA
J gene: TRBJ1-5
D gene: NA
V gene: TRBV29-1
CDR3 DNA: TGCAGCGTCCGTGTTCTCTTTTTCAATCAGCCCCAGCATTTT
CDR3 protein: CSVRVLFFNQPQHF

clone size: NA
J gene: TRBJ2-3
D gene: NA
V gene: TRBV7-3
CDR3 DNA: TGTGCCAGCAGCCCCCGGCTATCAGGGCCGGCAGATACGCAGTATTTT
CDR3 protein: CASSPRLSGPADTQYF

clone size: NA
J gene: TRBJ2-3
D gene: NA
V gene: TRBV12-3/TRBV12-4
CDR3 DNA: TGTGCCAGCAAACGGACTGATACGCAGTATTTT
CDR3 protein: CASKRTDTQYF

clone size: once
J gene: TRBJ2-5
D gene: TRBD2
V gene: TRBV5-1
CDR3 DNA: TGCGCCAGCAGCAGCATCCCTAGCGGGATCCAAGAGACCCAGTACTTC
CDR3 protein: CASSSIPSGIQETQYF

clone size: NA
J gene: TRBJ2-3
D gene: NA
V gene: TRBV11-1
CDR3 DNA: TGTGCCAGCAGCTTGGTAACAGATACGCAGTATTTT
CDR3 protein: CASSLVTDTQYF

clone size: NA
J gene: TRBJ2-1
D gene: NA
V gene: TRBV28
CDR3 DNA: TGTGCCAGCAGACCCTATCTACAATCGCCGTTCTTC
CDR3 protein: CASRPYLQSPFF

clone size: few
J gene: TRBJ2-7
D gene: TRBD1
V gene: TRBV2
CDR3 DNA: TGTGCCAGCAGAGAAATGACAGGGAGTTTGGGCGAGCAGTACTTC
CDR3 protein: CASREMTGSLGEQYF

clone size: NA
J gene: TRBJ1-5
D gene: NA
V gene: TRBV12-3/TRBV12-4
CDR3 DNA: TGTGCCAGCAGTCCAGGAAATCAGCCCCAGCATTTT
CDR3 protein: CASSPGNQPQHF

clone size: NA
J gene: TRBJ2-1
D gene: TRBD1
V gene: TRBV10-3
CDR3 DNA: TGTGCCATCAGAGGGGACAGGGGACACAATGAGCAGTTCTTC
CDR3 protein: CAIRGDRGHNEQFF

clone size: NA
J gene: TRBJ2-1
D gene: NA
V gene: TRBV6-5
CDR3 DNA: TGTGCCAGCACCGGAGGGGGTTTGAATGAGCAGTTCTTC
CDR3 protein: CASTGGGLNEQFF

clone size: NA
J gene: TRBJ2-2
D gene: NA
V gene: TRBV6-4
CDR3 DNA: TGTGCCAGCACTCCGCGGGGCGGTAACACCGGGGAGCTGTTTTTT
CDR3 protein: CASTPRGGNTGELFF

clone size: NA
J gene: TRBJ2-1
D gene: NA
V gene: TRBV7-6
CDR3 DNA: TGTGCCAGCAGCCGACGTCGGGACTCAAAGCAGTTCTTC
CDR3 protein: CASSRRRDSKQFF

clone size: medium-sized
J gene: TRBJ2-7
D gene: NA
V gene: TRBV2
CDR3 DNA: TGTGCCAGCCGTGGGGAATACGAGCAGTACTTC
CDR3 protein: CASRGEYEQYF

clone size: NA
J gene: TRBJ2-2
D gene: TRBD1
V gene: TRBV7-9
CDR3 DNA: TGTGCCAGCAGCCCGACAGGGAGGAACACCGGGGAGCTGTTTTTT
CDR3 protein: CASSPTGRNTGELFF

clone size: NA
J gene: TRBJ1-1
D gene: NA
V gene: TRBV4-1
CDR3 DNA: TGCGCCAGCAGCCAAGAGAGGGACGCGGGAGCTTTCTTT
CDR3 protein: CASSQERDAGAFF

clone size: NA
J gene: TRBJ1-1
D gene: NA
V gene: TRBV14
CDR3 DNA: TGTGCCAGCAGCCAAACCCCGGGACACCGGTGGGCTGAAGCTTTCTTT
CDR3 protein: CASSQTPGHRWAEAFF

clone size: NA
J gene: TRBJ2-5
D gene: TRBD2
V gene: TRBV19
CDR3 DNA: TGTGCCAGTAGTATGACTAGCCGAGAGACCCAGTACTTC
CDR3 protein: CASSMTSRETQYF

clone size: NA
J gene: TRBJ2-1
D gene: NA
V gene: TRBV4-1
CDR3 DNA: TGCGCCAGCAGCCAAGATCTAAGTACAGCGGCCTACAATGAGCAGTTCTTC
CDR3 protein: CASSQDLSTAAYNEQFF

clone size: NA
J gene: TRBJ1-1
D gene: NA
V gene: TRBV30
CDR3 DNA: TGTGCCTGGAGTGCTGGGATTGAGAACACTGAAGCTTTCTTT
CDR3 protein: CAWSAGIENTEAFF

clone size: medium-sized
J gene: TRBJ2-2
D gene: TRBD2
V gene: TRBV10-3
CDR3 DNA: TGTGCCATCAGTGAAAGGGGCCCTGCGGTAGCGGGGGCCCTTAACACCGGGGAGCTGTTTTTT
CDR3 protein: CAISERGPAVAGALNTGELFF

clone size: NA
J gene: TRBJ1-1
D gene: NA
V gene: TRBV19
CDR3 DNA: TGTGCCAGTAGTATATATGGGGAGGGGAACACTGAAGCTTTCTTT
CDR3 protein: CASSIYGEGNTEAFF

clone size: NA
J gene: TRBJ2-7
D gene: TRBD1
V gene: TRBV2
CDR3 DNA: TGTGCCAGCAGTCGGGACAGGGGCGACGAGCAGTACTTC
CDR3 protein: CASSRDRGDEQYF

clone size: NA
J gene: TRBJ1-1
D gene: TRBD1
V gene: TRBV5-1
CDR3 DNA: TGCGCCAGCAGCTTAGGGGGCCAGAACACTGAAGCTTTCTTT
CDR3 protein: CASSLGGQNTEAFF

clone size: NA
J gene: TRBJ1-2
D gene: NA
V gene: TRBV5-5
CDR3 DNA: TGTGCCAGCAGCTTACTGACAGCCGATTATGGCTACACCTTC
CDR3 protein: CASSLLTADYGYTF

clone size: NA
J gene: TRBJ1-4
D gene: TRBD1
V gene: TRBV24-1
CDR3 DNA: TGTGCCACCCAGGGGGTTCCCAATGAAAAACTGTTTTTT
CDR3 protein: CATQGVPNEKLFF

clone size: few
J gene: TRBJ2-2
D gene: TRBD1
V gene: TRBV5-6
CDR3 DNA: TGTGCCAGCATCAAGACAGGGGGCGAAAGTCTATCCGGGGAGCTGTTTTTT
CDR3 protein: CASIKTGGESLSGELFF

clone size: NA
J gene: TRBJ2-1
D gene: TRBD2
V gene: TRBV14
CDR3 DNA: TGTGCCAGCAGCCAAGTCCCCGGGAGGGTCTACAATGAGCAGTTCTTC
CDR3 protein: CASSQVPGRVYNEQFF

clone size: NA
J gene: TRBJ2-5
D gene: NA
V gene: TRBV15
CDR3 DNA: TGTGCCACCAGCAGACAGGGGCTCGGGGACAAAGAGACCCAGTACTTC
CDR3 protein: CATSRQGLGDKETQYF

clone size: medium-sized
J gene: TRBJ2-3
D gene: NA
V gene: TRBV20-1
CDR3 DNA: TGCAGTGCGAGTGGGGACGTCACAGATACGCAGTATTTT
CDR3 protein: CSASGDVTDTQYF

clone size: few
J gene: TRBJ2-7
D gene: NA
V gene: TRBV15
CDR3 DNA: TGTGCCACCAGCCGCCGGGACACTCTCCGCGAGCAGTACTTC
CDR3 protein: CATSRRDTLREQYF

clone size: NA
J gene: TRBJ2-2
D gene: NA
V gene: TRBV6-5
CDR3 DNA: TGTGCCAGCAGTTACTCGAACACCGGGGAGCTGTTTTTT
CDR3 protein: CASSYSNTGELFF

clone size: few
J gene: TRBJ1-4
D gene: NA
V gene: TRBV2
CDR3 DNA: TGTGCCAGCGCAATGTGGGGGATCACTAATGAAAAACTGTTTTTT
CDR3 protein: CASAMWGITNEKLFF

clone size: NA
J gene: TRBJ1-4
D gene: NA
V gene: TRBV10-3
CDR3 DNA: TGTGCCATCAGTGGTGAGGGGCTCGGTGAAAAACTGTTTTTT
CDR3 protein: CAISGEGLGEKLFF

clone size: large
J gene: TRBJ1-2
D gene: NA
V gene: TRBV12-3/TRBV12-4
CDR3 DNA: TGTGCCAGCAGCGACAGGAACTATGGCTACACCTTC
CDR3 protein: CASSDRNYGYTF

clone size: NA
J gene: TRBJ2-5
D gene: NA
V gene: TRBV5-1
CDR3 DNA: TGCGCCAGCAGCTTGGACGGGCCCCAAGAGACCCAGTACTTC
CDR3 protein: CASSLDGPQETQYF

clone size: NA
J gene: TRBJ2-1
D gene: TRBD2
V gene: TRBV9
CDR3 DNA: TGTGCCAGCAGCGCACTAGCGGGAGATAACAATGAGCAGTTCTTC
CDR3 protein: CASSALAGDNNEQFF

clone size: NA
J gene: TRBJ2-7
D gene: NA
V gene: TRBV20-1
CDR3 DNA: TGCAGTGCTAGTGTGCAGGGGGGTAGGTACGAGCAGTACTTC
CDR3 protein: CSASVQGGRYEQYF

clone size: NA
J gene: TRBJ1-2
D gene: TRBD1
V gene: TRBV7-2
CDR3 DNA: TGTGCCAGCAGCCTCCCCGGACAGGGGGGCATCGATGGCTACACCTTC
CDR3 protein: CASSLPGQGGIDGYTF

clone size: NA
J gene: TRBJ1-1
D gene: NA
V gene: TRBV29-1
CDR3 DNA: TGCAGCGTTACAACACAGGGCTGGGGGAACACTGAAGCTTTCTTT
CDR3 protein: CSVTTQGWGNTEAFF

clone size: NA
J gene: TRBJ1-1
D gene: NA
V gene: TRBV9
CDR3 DNA: TGTGCCAGCAGCGTCGGCGGGAGCGGCACTGAAGCTTTCTTT
CDR3 protein: CASSVGGSGTEAFF

clone size: NA
J gene: TRBJ2-5
D gene: TRBD1
V gene: TRBV9
CDR3 DNA: TGTGCCAGCAGCGTAGGCTCAGGGGGAGAAGAGACCCAGTACTTC
CDR3 protein: CASSVGSGGEETQYF

clone size: NA
J gene: TRBJ2-3
D gene: NA
V gene: TRBV6-4
CDR3 DNA: TGTGCCAGCAGTGAGGGAATAACAGCAGATACGCAGTATTTT
CDR3 protein: CASSEGITADTQYF

clone size: NA
J gene: TRBJ2-3
D gene: NA
V gene: TRBV14
CDR3 DNA: TGTGCCAGCAGCCACACAGATACGCAGTATTTT
CDR3 protein: CASSHTDTQYF